This T cell receptor beta chain was profiled in a study of cytomegalovirus exposure and HLA in healthy donors. This CDR3 is 14 amino acids long. J lost 6 bases, V lost 3 bases, and 9 bases had no gene match. Germline V CDR1 and CDR2: SGDLS, YYNGEE. Assay: immunoSEQ multiplex PCR; the TCRdb copy retains only in-frame clones and omits some. The sample includes 120,000 to 150,000 clones, over 80% of them seen just once. The clonotype comes from a young man in good health and CMV-seropositive. The rearrangement uses TRBV9 and TRBJ2-7; 7 bases match TRBD2. Input material: PBMCs. DNA for the CDR3: TGTGCCAGCAGCGCCCCGGGGCGGGAGTCCGAGCAGTACTTC. Translation gives CASSAPGRESEQYF. Supplemented by reference TRBV9 and TRBJ2-7, the full variable domain reads DSGVTQTPKHLITATGQRVTLRCSPRSGDLSVYWYQQSLDQGLQFLIQYYNGEERAKGNILERFSAQQFPDLHSELNLSSLELGDSALYFCASSAPGRESEQYFGPGTRLTVT.